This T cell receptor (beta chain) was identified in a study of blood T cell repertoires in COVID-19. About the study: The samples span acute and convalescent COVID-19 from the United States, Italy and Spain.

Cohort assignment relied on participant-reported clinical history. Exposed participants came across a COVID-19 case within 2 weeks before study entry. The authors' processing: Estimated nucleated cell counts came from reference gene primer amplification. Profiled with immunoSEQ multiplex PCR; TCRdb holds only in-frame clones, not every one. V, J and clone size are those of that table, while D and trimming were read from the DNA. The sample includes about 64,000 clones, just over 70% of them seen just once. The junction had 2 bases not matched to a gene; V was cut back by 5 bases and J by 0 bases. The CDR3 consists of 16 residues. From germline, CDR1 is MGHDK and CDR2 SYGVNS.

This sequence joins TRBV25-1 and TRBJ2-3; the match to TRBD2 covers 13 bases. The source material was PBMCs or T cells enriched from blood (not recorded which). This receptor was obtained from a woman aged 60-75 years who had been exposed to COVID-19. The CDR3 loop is CASSKTSGGSTDTQYF. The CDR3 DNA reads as TGTGCCAGCAGTAAGACTAGCGGGGGGAGCACAGATACGCAGTATTTT.